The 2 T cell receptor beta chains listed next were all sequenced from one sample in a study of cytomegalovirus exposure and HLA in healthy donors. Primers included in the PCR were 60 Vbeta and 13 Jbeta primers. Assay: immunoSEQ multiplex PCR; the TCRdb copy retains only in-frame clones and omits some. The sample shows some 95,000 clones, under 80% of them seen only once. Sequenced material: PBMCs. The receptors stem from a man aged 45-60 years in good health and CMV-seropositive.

CDR3 protein: CASSHPLGRGGADTQYF. For the CDR3, the DNA is TGTGCCAGCAGCCATCCCCTGGGAAGGGGAGGGGCAGATACGCAGTATTTT. This chain uses TRBV7-2 with TRBJ2-3; 7 positions agree with TRBD2. J gave up 4 bases and V 5 bases, and 15 bases lay outside the gene matches. Per the germline V gene, CDR1 is SGHTA and CDR2 is FQGNSA. This CDR3 contains 17 residues.

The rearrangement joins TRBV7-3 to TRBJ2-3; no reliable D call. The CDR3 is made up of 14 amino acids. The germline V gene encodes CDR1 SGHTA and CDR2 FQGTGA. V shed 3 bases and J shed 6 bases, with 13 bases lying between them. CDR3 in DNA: TGTGCCAGCAGCTTTTGGCCCCGCCCGGATACGCAGTATTTT. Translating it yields CASSFWPRPDTQYF.